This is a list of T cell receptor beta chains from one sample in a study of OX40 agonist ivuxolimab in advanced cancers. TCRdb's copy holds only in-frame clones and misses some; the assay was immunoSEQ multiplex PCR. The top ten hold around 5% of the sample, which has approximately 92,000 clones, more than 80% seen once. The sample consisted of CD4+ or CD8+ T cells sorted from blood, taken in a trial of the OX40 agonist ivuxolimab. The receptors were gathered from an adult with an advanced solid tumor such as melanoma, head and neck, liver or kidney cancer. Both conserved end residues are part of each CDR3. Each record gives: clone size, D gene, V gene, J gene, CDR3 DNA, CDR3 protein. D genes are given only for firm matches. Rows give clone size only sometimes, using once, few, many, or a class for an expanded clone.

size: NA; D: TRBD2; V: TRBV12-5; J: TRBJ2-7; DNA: TGTGCTAGTGGTTTAATAGCGGGGTCCTACGAGCAGTACTTC; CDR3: CASGLIAGSYEQYF
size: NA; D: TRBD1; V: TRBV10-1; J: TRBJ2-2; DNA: TGCGCCAGCAGTGAGCGGACAGGGGTCGCCGGGGAGCTGTTTTTT; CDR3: CASSERTGVAGELFF
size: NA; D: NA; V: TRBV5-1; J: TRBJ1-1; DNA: TGCGCCAGCAGCACGAATTTGGGGAGCACTGAAGCTTTCTTT; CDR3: CASSTNLGSTEAFF
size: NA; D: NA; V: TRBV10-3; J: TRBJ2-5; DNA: TGTGCCATCAGAAGAGAAGAGACCCAGTACTTC; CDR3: CAIRREETQYF
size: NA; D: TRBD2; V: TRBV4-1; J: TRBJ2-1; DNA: TGCGCCAGCAGCCATGGGGAGCGGGACTCCTACAATGAGCAGTTCTTC; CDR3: CASSHGERDSYNEQFF
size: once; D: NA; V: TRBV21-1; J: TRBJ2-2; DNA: TGTGCCAGCAGGCGGGGGGCGGTCGGGGAGCTGTTTTTT; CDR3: CASRRGAVGELFF
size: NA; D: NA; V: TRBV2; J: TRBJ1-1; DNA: TGTGCCAGCAGTGGGAGAGACAATCCTGGGGGCACTGAAGCTTTCTTT; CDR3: CASSGRDNPGGTEAFF
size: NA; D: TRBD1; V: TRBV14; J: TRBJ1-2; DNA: TGTGCCAGCAGCCCGGACAGGTTATTCGGCTATGGCTACACCTTC; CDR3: CASSPDRLFGYGYTF
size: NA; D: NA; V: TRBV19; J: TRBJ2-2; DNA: TGTGCCAGTAGTATAATAGTCACCGGGGAGCTGTTTTTT; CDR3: CASSIIVTGELFF
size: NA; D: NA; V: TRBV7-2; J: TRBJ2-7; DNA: TGTGCCAGCAGCTTAGATTACGAGCAGTACTTC; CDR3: CASSLDYEQYF
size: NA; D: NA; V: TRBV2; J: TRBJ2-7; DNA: TGTGCCAGCAGTCTATACTCGGGGCAGGGGCGCGAGCAGTACTTC; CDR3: CASSLYSGQGREQYF
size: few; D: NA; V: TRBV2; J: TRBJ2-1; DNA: TGTGCCAGCAAGCCTGCCTACAATGAGCAGTTCTTC; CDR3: CASKPAYNEQFF
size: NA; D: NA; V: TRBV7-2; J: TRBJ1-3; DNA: TGTGCCAGCAGCTTTGGGAGAAACACCATATATTTT; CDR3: CASSFGRNTIYF
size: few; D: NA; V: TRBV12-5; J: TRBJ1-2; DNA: TGTGCTAGTGTCCGGGACGGACCCAACTATGGCTACACCTTC; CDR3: CASVRDGPNYGYTF
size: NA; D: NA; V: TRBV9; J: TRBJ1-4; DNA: TGTGCCAGCAGCCCCCAGGTGGCCGGCGTTGAAAAACTGTTTTTT; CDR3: CASSPQVAGVEKLFF